The rows below give T cell receptor beta chains drawn from one sample of a study of T cells after yellow fever vaccination. One entry per CDR3 protein, called by TCRdb with MiXCR from the 5' RACE reads. Seen here are about 85,000 distinct CDR3 sequences, about 14% observed once, and the top ten hold roughly 25%. The sample was CD8+ T cells not binding an NS4B(214-222) dextramer, sorted from PBMCs, taken about 21 days after the first yellow fever vaccination. Receptors were obtained from a man younger than 35 who received the YFV17D yellow fever vaccine. Both conserved end residues are part of each CDR3. The D gene is left open where the match is weak. Only part of the rows carry a size: once, few, many, or a class if the clone is expanded.

d_call,clone_size,v_call,j_call,cdr3_nt,cdr3_aa
-,-,TRBV7-2,TRBJ1-1,TGTGCCAGCAGCCCCTACACTGAAGCTTTCTTT,CASSPYTEAFF
TRBD2,few,TRBV24-1,TRBJ2-1,TGTGCCACCAGTGATTTCGGCGGGGGGCTCAATGAGCAGTTCTTC,CATSDFGGGLNEQFF
-,few,TRBV19,TRBJ2-2,TGTGCCCTGTACCCGTTGGACACCGGGGAGCTGTTTTTT,CALYPLDTGELFF
-,-,TRBV6-5,TRBJ1-1,TGTGCCAGCAGTTTCGAAGCAGGGTTCTCGGACACTGAAGCTTTCTTT,CASSFEAGFSDTEAFF
-,-,TRBV6-2/TRBV6-3,TRBJ2-4,TGTGCCAGCAGTTACTCAATGGCGGGGAGTGCGGCCATTCAGTACTTC,CASSYSMAGSAAIQYF
-,few,TRBV12-3/TRBV12-4,TRBJ2-3,TGTGCCAGCAGGGGTGGGGGGGCGACAGATACGCAGTATTTT,CASRGGGATDTQYF
TRBD2,-,TRBV27,TRBJ2-1,TGTGCCAGCAGTTACCAGGCGGGGGGGCCTTTTGAGCAGTTCTTC,CASSYQAGGPFEQFF
TRBD2,few,TRBV5-6,TRBJ2-5,TGTGCCAGCAGGAGGACTAGCGGACCCAAAGAGACCCAGTACTTC,CASRRTSGPKETQYF
-,few,TRBV6-2/TRBV6-3,TRBJ2-1,TGTGCCAGCAGTTTAATCAGTGACAATGAGCAGTTCTTC,CASSLISDNEQFF
-,-,TRBV3-1,TRBJ1-3,TGTGCCAGCAGCCAAGTGAAGTCGGGCTCTGGAAACACCATATATTTT,CASSQVKSGSGNTIYF
TRBD2,-,TRBV6-2/TRBV6-3,TRBJ2-7,TGTTCCAGCAGTTACTCGACTAGCGGGGGCTACGAGCAGTACTTC,CSSSYSTSGGYEQYF
TRBD1,few,TRBV24-1,TRBJ2-3,TGTGCCACCAGTGATCTTGGACAGGGGGGCACAGATACGCAGTATTTT,CATSDLGQGGTDTQYF
TRBD2,-,TRBV20-1,TRBJ2-7,TGCAGTGCTAGAGATCTAGCGGGGGGAGGCGAGCAGTACTTC,CSARDLAGGGEQYF
TRBD2,few,TRBV7-9,TRBJ2-5,TGTGCCAGCAGCTGGGGACTAGAGGGGGAGACCCAGTACTTC,CASSWGLEGETQYF
-,few,TRBV6-4,TRBJ2-2,TGTGCCACCTCCCTGGGGCCCTCCGGGGAGCTGTTTTTT,CATSLGPSGELFF
TRBD1,-,TRBV5-1,TRBJ2-3,TGCGCCAGCAGCTTGATCAGGGGGCACACAGATACGCAGTATTTT,CASSLIRGHTDTQYF
TRBD1,few,TRBV27,TRBJ1-5,TGTGCCAGCAGTTCCAGGGGGGGTCAGCCCCAGCATTTT,CASSSRGGQPQHF
-,few,TRBV13,TRBJ2-2,TGTGCCAGCAGCTTATCAGGGGACGGCACCGGGGAGCTGTTTTTT,CASSLSGDGTGELFF
-,-,TRBV6-5,TRBJ2-6,TGTGCCAGCAGTTACGCCCAGGACCTGGGGTCCGGGGCCAACGTCCTGACTTTC,CASSYAQDLGSGANVLTF
-,few,TRBV4-1,TRBJ2-1,TGCGCCAGCCGACGGACTCCGAGCTCCTACAATGAGCAGTTCTTC,CASRRTPSSYNEQFF
-,-,TRBV5-4,TRBJ2-5,TGTGCCAGCAGCTTGGGGGGGAAAGAGACCCAGTACTTC,CASSLGGKETQYF
-,-,TRBV4-1,TRBJ2-7,TGCGCCAGCAGCCAAGACAGGGCTTACGAGCAGTACTTC,CASSQDRAYEQYF
TRBD1,many,TRBV25-1,TRBJ2-2,TGTGCCAGCGCAGCCGGGACAGGGGACACCGGGGAGCTGTTTTTT,CASAAGTGDTGELFF
-,-,TRBV27,TRBJ1-1,TGTGCCAGCAGCCCAGGGATGGAGAACACTGAAGCTTTCTTT,CASSPGMENTEAFF
TRBD2,few,TRBV11-1,TRBJ2-5,TGTGCCAGCAGCTCGCGGGGGGACGAGACCCAGTACTTC,CASSSRGDETQYF
TRBD1,few,TRBV3-1,TRBJ1-2,TGTGCCAGCAGCCAAGTTAAACAGGGGAAGCGGGACTATGGCTACACCTTC,CASSQVKQGKRDYGYTF
-,few,TRBV2,TRBJ2-1,TGTGCCAGCAGTGATGGACTCCGCAATGAGCAGTTCTTC,CASSDGLRNEQFF
-,-,TRBV7-2,TRBJ1-2,TGTGCCAGCAGCCTACATGGACAGACCCCCTACTATGGCTACACCTTC,CASSLHGQTPYYGYTF
-,-,TRBV5-4,TRBJ2-5,TGTGCCAGCAGCTTCTGGGACGGAGGGATAGAGACCCAGTACTTC,CASSFWDGGIETQYF